This passage covers 32 T cell receptor beta chains from one sample sequenced in a study of long-term antiretroviral therapy in people with HIV. Sequencing used immunoSEQ v3.0 at survey level. Sequenced by immunoSEQ multiplex PCR; TCRdb stores in-frame clones only, minus some. This table holds 20,000 to 30,000 clones, almost 85% found once. Here the sequenced sample was unsorted PBMCs, taken 1.1 years before starting antiretroviral therapy. All receptors come from a woman in her twenties or thirties with HIV.

The chain carries TRBV10-3 and TRBJ2-2; tentatively, D is TRBD1 (5 bases). Germline values: CDR1 ENHRY, CDR2 SYGVKD. V was trimmed by 6 bases and J by 0 bases, leaving 23 bases between them. This CDR3 contains 19 residues. CDR3 sequence reads: CAISTPDTSSVANTGELFF. The CDR3 bases are TGTGCCATCAGCACCCCGGACACTTCGTCAGTCGCGAACACCGGGGAGCTGTTTTTT.

The rearrangement joins TRBV30 to TRBJ2-2; possible D gene TRBD1, 6 bases. The V and J ends lost 3 bases and 9 bases respectively, with 8 bases between them. CDR1 GTSNPN and CDR2 SVGIG come from the germline V gene (reference sequence). The CDR3 sequence is 11 residues long. CDR3 DNA: TGTGCCTGGAGAGACAGGAGGGAGCTGTTTTTT. Amino acid sequence: CAWRDRRELFF.

The chain combines TRBV7-6 with TRBJ2-1; D is undetermined. Trimming took 2 bases from V and 9 from J, leaving 8 bases between them. Germline-derived CDR1 and CDR2 are SGHVS and FNYEAQ. The CDR3 is 12 amino acids. CDR3 residues: CASSLRASEQFF. The CDR3 DNA reads TGTGCCAGCAGCTTACGCGCTAGTGAGCAGTTCTTC.

The V gene is TRBV10-3, the J gene TRBJ2-1; TRBD2 matches at 7 bases. Germline assignment: CDR1 ENHRY and CDR2 SYGVKD. This CDR3 comprises 17 residues. Trimming removed 3 bases from V and 2 bases from J; junction bases left unmatched: 10. Written as DNA, the CDR3 is TGTGCCATCAGTGACAATCGACGGGGGGAGACCTACAATGAGCAGTTCTTC. It encodes CAISDNRRGETYNEQFF.

The chain joins TRBV5-1 to TRBJ1-1, with D unresolved. Germline V gives CDR1 SGHRS, CDR2 YFSETQ. The germline V and J ends were trimmed by 0 bases and 1 base, with 13 bases remaining between them. CDR3 length: 16 amino acids. The CDR3 region has the DNA TGCGCCAGCAGCTTGGCTTCGTCAGCCAAGAACACTGAAGCTTTCTTT. Translating gives CASSLASSAKNTEAFF.

The CDR3 bases are TGTGCCAGCAGTGGTCACAGGGGGCAGGATGAAAAACTGTTTTTT. Residues: CASSGHRGQDEKLFF. This chain links TRBV25-1 with TRBJ1-4, with TRBD1 matching 9 bases. The CDR3 contains 15 residues. V gave up 4 bases and J gave up 6 bases; unmatched junction bases: 6. The germline gives CDR1 MGHDK, CDR2 SYGVNS.

The chain uses TRBV19 and TRBJ1-4; D is possibly TRBD1 (5 bases). This CDR3 is 15 amino acids long. Germline V CDR1 and CDR2: LNHDA, SQIVND (reference sequence). With 1 base removed from V and 8 bases from J, the gap between germline ends came to 14 bases. As DNA, the CDR3 is TGTGCCAGTAGTATAGGCTTTGGACAATCGGAAAAACTGTTTTTT. Residues: CASSIGFGQSEKLFF.

This clone was counted a single time. This chain connects TRBV12-5 to TRBJ1-1; D ambiguous. The CDR3 runs to 10 residues. Deletions cut 5 bases from V and 10 bases from J, with 8 bases between. Germline V gene sequence: CDR1 LGHNT, CDR2 FRNRAP. DNA of the CDR3: TGTGCTAGTGGTGGTATGGTAGCTTTCTTT. Protein: CASGGMVAFF.

The chain recombines TRBV18 with TRBJ2-1; 8 bases map to TRBD1. The CDR3 extends over 15 amino acids. The V gene's germline CDR1 is KGHSH and CDR2 LQKENI. Germline trimming cut 3 bases from V and 0 bases from J; bases unmatched to any gene: 1. The CDR3 region has the DNA TGTGCCAGCTCACCGGGACAGGTCTCCTACAATGAGCAGTTCTTC. As protein: CASSPGQVSYNEQFF.

There are a few counts of this clone. The chain carries TRBV5-4 and TRBJ2-1; D may be TRBD2 (6 bases). With 0 bases removed from V and 5 bases from J, the gap between germline ends came to 12 bases. In germline, CDR1 is SGHNT, CDR2 YYREEE (reference sequence). The CDR3 length is 15 residues. DNA for the CDR3: TGTGCCAGCAGCTTGGGTGGACTAACAAACAATGAGCAGTTCTTC. It specifies CASSLGGLTNNEQFF.

The chain links TRBV2 to TRBJ2-1; 11 bases are shared with TRBD2. CDR1 SNHLY and CDR2 FYNNEI come from the germline V gene. V was pared by 6 bases and J by 7 bases, with 8 bases of the junction left unmatched. The CDR3 is 15 amino acids. This chain's CDR3 is CASSAVASGGNEQFF. DNA for the CDR3: TGTGCCAGCAGCGCCGTGGCTAGCGGGGGGAATGAGCAGTTCTTC.

CDR3 protein: CASSPGPGSNQPQHF. Written as DNA, the CDR3 is TGTGCCAGCAGCCCTGGGCCGGGGAGCAATCAGCCCCAGCATTTT. J is TRBJ1-5 and V is TRBV7-3; D remains ambiguous. The CDR3 contains 15 residues. Germline CDR1 SGHTA, CDR2 FQGTGA. Trimming took 5 bases from V and 1 from J, leaving 12 bases between them.

This clone came up a few times. The chain has TRBV11-2 and TRBJ2-7; the D gene is possibly TRBD2 (5 bases). The CDR3 has 13 amino acids. Germline V CDR1 and CDR2: SGHAT, FQNNGV. V was trimmed by 5 bases and J by 4 bases, leaving 12 bases between them. The CDR3 DNA sequence: TGTGCCAGCAGCATAGTTAGCGATTACGAGCAGTACGTC. It is translated as CASSIVSDYEQYV.

The chain recombines TRBV11-2 with TRBJ1-1, with a tentative D call TRBD1 (5 bases). CDR3 length equals 15 residues. Germline CDR1 is SGHAT and CDR2 is FQNNGV. Between the trimmed V and J ends, which lost 5 bases and 1 base, there was a span of 14 bases. CDR3 loop: CASSTPGTENTEAFF. The CDR3 region has the DNA TGTGCCAGCAGCACGCCCGGGACCGAGAACACTGAAGCTTTCTTT. Based on the CDR3 plus reference TRBV11-2 and TRBJ1-1, the full variable domain is EAGVAQSPRYKIIEKRQSVAFWCNPISGHATLYWYQQILGQGPKLLIQFQNNGVVDDSQLPKDRFSAERLKGVDSTLKIQPAKLEDSAVYLCASSTPGTENTEAFFGQGTRLTVV.

The chain is built from TRBV11-2 and TRBJ1-5; D might be TRBD1 (5 bases). Germline values: CDR1 SGHAT, CDR2 FQNNGV. V lost 0 bases to trimming and J lost 7 bases, with 7 bases between them. This CDR3 spans 13 amino acids. The chain's CDR3 is CASSLDRDQPQHF. The DNA of the CDR3 is TGTGCCAGCAGCTTAGATCGGGACCAGCCCCAGCATTTT.

This chain joins TRBV6-1 and TRBJ1-2, with D maybe TRBD1 (6 bases). Per germline, CDR1 MNHNS and CDR2 SASEGT. V was trimmed by 2 bases and J by 4 bases, leaving 14 bases between them. The CDR3 totals 15 residues. CDR3 in amino acids: CASSETGPGSYGYTF. CDR3 sequence (DNA): TGTGCCAGCAGTGAAACAGGGCCCGGTAGCTATGGCTACACCTTC.

The V gene is TRBV6-5, the J gene TRBJ1-2; 9 positions agree with TRBD1. V shed 5 bases, J shed 4 bases, and the junction held 5 bases outside the gene matches. The CDR3 length is 14 residues. The V gene's germline CDR1 is MNHEY and CDR2 SVGAGI. CDR3: CASSAGQGFYGYTF. CDR3 bases: TGTGCCAGCAGTGCGGGACAGGGCTTCTATGGCTACACCTTC.

The chain carries TRBV10-2 and TRBJ1-1, with a weak D call TRBD1 (6 bases). CDR1 and CDR2 (germline): WSHSY, SAAADI. This CDR3 is 16 amino acids long. V was cut by 6 bases and J by 0 bases, with 17 bases left in between. CDR3 sequence (DNA): TGCGCCAGCAGCGCCGTCGGACAGCCCATGAACACTGAAGCTTTCTTT. Protein: CASSAVGQPMNTEAFF.

This chain links TRBV29-1 with TRBJ1-2; D is unclear. V lost 0 bases, J lost 5 bases, and 10 bases lay in between. This CDR3 spans 13 amino acids. Germline V lookup: CDR1 SQVTM, CDR2 ANQGSEA. The CDR3 DNA is TGCAGCGTTGAAGAAACAGACGGATATGGCTACACCTTC. It yields the protein CSVEETDGYGYTF.

The genes are TRBV19 and TRBJ1-2, with 7 bases that match TRBD1. CDR3 length: 15 residues. The germline V gene has CDR1 LNHDA and CDR2 SQIVND (reference sequence). V trimming: 7 bases; J trimming: 8 bases; junction bases outside the gene matches: 16. CDR3 DNA sequence: TGTGCCAGTACTGTGATAGGGACAGCAAGCAGGGGCTACACCTTC. This encodes CASTVIGTASRGYTF.

The gene calls are TRBV15 and TRBJ2-7; D call uncertain. V gave up 4 bases and J gave up 3 bases, with 16 bases separating them. Germline CDR1 is LNHNV and CDR2 is YYDKDF (reference sequence). The CDR3 sequence is 15 residues long. The CDR3 sequence: CATSNQLEVDYEQYV. The CDR3 DNA follows: TGTGCCACCAGCAATCAACTCGAAGTTGACTACGAGCAGTACGTC.

The chain couples TRBV5-1 to TRBJ1-1; TRBD1 might be the D (5 bases). Germline V gene data show CDR1 as SGHRS and CDR2 as YFSETQ. The CDR3 totals 14 residues. V was pared by 6 bases and J by 5 bases, with 17 bases between. The CDR3 coding sequence is TGCGCCAGCAAAAAGGGCGGGGGGGTGACTGAAGCTTTCTTT. This gives the protein CASKKGGGVTEAFF.

The V call is TRBV6-1, the J call TRBJ1-1; the D is unclear. Germline V CDR1 and CDR2: MNHNS, SASEGT. V was trimmed by 10 bases and J by 5 bases, leaving 20 bases between them. This CDR3 region has 14 residues. The CDR3 reads CATAPSLGLTEAFF. The CDR3 DNA sequence: TGTGCCACCGCACCTTCCTTAGGGTTGACTGAAGCTTTCTTT.

This chain joins TRBV4-1 and TRBJ1-2, with D perhaps matching TRBD1 (5 bases). The CDR3 is 15 residues long. Germline assignment: CDR1 MGHRA and CDR2 YSYEKL. Deletions cut 7 bases from V and 4 bases from J, with 19 bases between. CDR3 protein: CASTRTGLLGYGYTF. The CDR3 DNA reads as TGCGCCAGCACTAGGACGGGGCTTTTAGGCTATGGCTACACCTTC.

The CDR3 DNA follows: TGCGCCAGCAGCCAGGATCTAGGGGCGGTCTATGGCTACACCTTC. Residues: CASSQDLGAVYGYTF. The genes are TRBV4-1 and TRBJ1-2, with D maybe TRBD1 (5 bases). Germline assignment: CDR1 MGHRA and CDR2 YSYEKL. V was shortened by 3 bases and J by 4 bases, with 15 bases between the two germline ends. The CDR3 is made up of 15 amino acids.

CDR3 protein: CAWSVPGGIDYGYTF. The CDR3 DNA is TGTGCCTGGAGTGTCCCAGGAGGAATCGACTATGGCTACACCTTC. The chain couples TRBV30 to TRBJ1-2; D gene uncertain. This CDR3 region has 15 residues. Germline lookup yields CDR1 GTSNPN and CDR2 SVGIG (reference sequence). Trimming shortened V by 0 bases and J by 3 bases, and 14 bases separated the two germline ends.

The table lists this clone with a count of one. Different DNA sequences within this sample yield the same CDR3. V gene TRBV11-2 combines with J gene TRBJ1-5; 7 bases match TRBD1. The CDR3 spans 15 residues. The ends lost 6 bases at V and 3 bases at J; junction bases unmatched: 8. Germline V gene data show CDR1 as SGHAT and CDR2 as FQNNGV. CDR3 DNA sequence: TGTGCCAGCAGTTTTGGGGGACAGAACAATCAGCCCCAGCATTTT. Amino acids: CASSFGGQNNQPQHF.

The chain combines TRBV5-1 with TRBJ2-5, with TRBD1 matching 7 bases. Per the germline V gene, CDR1 is SGHRS and CDR2 is YFSETQ. The CDR3 covers 14 residues. V dropped 0 bases and J dropped 1; count of bases not matched to a gene: 0. This CDR3 reads CASSLGDSQETQYF. CDR3 bases: TGCGCCAGCAGCTTGGGGGACAGCCAAGAGACCCAGTACTTC.

The rearrangement links TRBV9 to TRBJ1-1; no clear D. Trimming cost V 3 bases and J 0 bases, with 9 bases left between them. Germline CDR1 is SGDLS and CDR2 is YYNGEE. CDR3 size: 14 residues. CDR3 region: CASSEAPMNTEAFF. CDR3 DNA: TGTGCCAGCAGCGAGGCACCCATGAACACTGAAGCTTTCTTT.

This chain joins TRBV6-5 and TRBJ2-4, with D tentatively TRBD1 (6 bases). Trimming took off 5 bases at V and 0 bases at J, with 11 bases between the two ends. CDR3 length: 15 residues. In germline, CDR1 is MNHEY, CDR2 SVGAGI. CDR3 region: CASSTGTLAKNIQYF. CDR3 nucleotides: TGTGCCAGCAGTACAGGGACCCTAGCCAAAAACATTCAGTACTTC.

The chain couples TRBV5-6 to TRBJ2-3, with 7 bases matching TRBD1. The CDR3 runs 15 residues. The junction had 6 bases not matched to a gene; V was cut back by 4 bases and J by 1 base. CDR1 and CDR2 (germline): SGHDT, YYEEEE. In DNA form, the CDR3 reads TGTGCCAGCAGCCCAACAGGGGCTCGCACAGATACGCAGTATTTT. The encoded protein is CASSPTGARTDTQYF.

The rearrangement uses TRBV9 and TRBJ2-2, with D unresolved. The CDR3 runs 16 residues. Germline V gene lookup returns CDR1 SGDLS and CDR2 YYNGEE. V lost 0 bases to trimming and J lost 4 bases, with 13 bases between them. The CDR3 spells CASSVASGSSTGELFF. The CDR3 DNA sequence: TGTGCCAGCAGCGTAGCTTCTGGGTCGAGCACCGGGGAGCTGTTTTTT.